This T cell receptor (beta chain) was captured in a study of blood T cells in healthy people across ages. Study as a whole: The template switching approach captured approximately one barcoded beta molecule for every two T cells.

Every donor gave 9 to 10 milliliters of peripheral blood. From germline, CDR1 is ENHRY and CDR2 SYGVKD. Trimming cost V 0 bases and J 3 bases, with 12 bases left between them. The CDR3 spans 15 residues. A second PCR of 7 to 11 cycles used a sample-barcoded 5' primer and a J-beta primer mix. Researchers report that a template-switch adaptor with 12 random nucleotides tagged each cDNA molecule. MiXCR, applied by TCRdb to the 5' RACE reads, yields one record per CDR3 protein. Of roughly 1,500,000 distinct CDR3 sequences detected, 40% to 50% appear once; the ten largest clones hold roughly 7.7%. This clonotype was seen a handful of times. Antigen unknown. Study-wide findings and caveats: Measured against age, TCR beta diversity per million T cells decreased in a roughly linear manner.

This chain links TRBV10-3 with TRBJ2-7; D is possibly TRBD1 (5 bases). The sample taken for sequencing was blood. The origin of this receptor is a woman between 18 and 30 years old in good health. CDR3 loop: CAISESTTVLYEQYF. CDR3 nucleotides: TGTGCCATCAGTGAGTCGACGACAGTCCTCTACGAGCAGTACTTC.